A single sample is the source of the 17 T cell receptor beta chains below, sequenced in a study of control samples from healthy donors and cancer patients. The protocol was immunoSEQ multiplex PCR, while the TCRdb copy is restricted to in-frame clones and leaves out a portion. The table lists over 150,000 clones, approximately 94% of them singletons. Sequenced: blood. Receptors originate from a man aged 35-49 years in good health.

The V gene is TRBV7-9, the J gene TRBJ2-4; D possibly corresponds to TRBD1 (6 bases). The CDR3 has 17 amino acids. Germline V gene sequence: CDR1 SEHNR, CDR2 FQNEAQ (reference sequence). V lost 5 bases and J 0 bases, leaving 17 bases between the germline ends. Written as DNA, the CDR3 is TGTGCCAGCAGCGATAACCGGGACAAACTAGCCAAAAACATTCAGTACTTC. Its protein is CASSDNRDKLAKNIQYF.

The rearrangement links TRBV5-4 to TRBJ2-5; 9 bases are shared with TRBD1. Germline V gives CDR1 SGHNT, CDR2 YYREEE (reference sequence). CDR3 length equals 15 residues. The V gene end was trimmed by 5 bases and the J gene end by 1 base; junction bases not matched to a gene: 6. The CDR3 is CASRTGGASQETQYF. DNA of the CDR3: TGTGCCAGCAGAACAGGGGGCGCGTCCCAAGAGACCCAGTACTTC.

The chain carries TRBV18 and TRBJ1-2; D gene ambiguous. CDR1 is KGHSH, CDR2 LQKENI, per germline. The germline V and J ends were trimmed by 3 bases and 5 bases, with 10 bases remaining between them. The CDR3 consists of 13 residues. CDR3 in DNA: TGTGCCAGCTCACCGTCACGGACTTATGGCTACACCTTC. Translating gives CASSPSRTYGYTF.

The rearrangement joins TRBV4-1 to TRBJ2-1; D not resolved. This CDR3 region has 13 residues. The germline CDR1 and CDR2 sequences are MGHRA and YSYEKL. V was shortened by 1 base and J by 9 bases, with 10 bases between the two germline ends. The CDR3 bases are TGCGCCAGCAGCCAAGTCTCGCTGGGTGAGCAGTTCTTC. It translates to CASSQVSLGEQFF.

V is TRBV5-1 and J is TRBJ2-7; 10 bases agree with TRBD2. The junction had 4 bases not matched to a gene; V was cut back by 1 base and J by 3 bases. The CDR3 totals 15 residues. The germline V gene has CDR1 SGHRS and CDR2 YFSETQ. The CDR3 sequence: CASSLSSGGLYEQYF. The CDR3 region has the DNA TGCGCCAGCAGCTTGAGTAGCGGGGGGCTCTACGAGCAGTACTTC.

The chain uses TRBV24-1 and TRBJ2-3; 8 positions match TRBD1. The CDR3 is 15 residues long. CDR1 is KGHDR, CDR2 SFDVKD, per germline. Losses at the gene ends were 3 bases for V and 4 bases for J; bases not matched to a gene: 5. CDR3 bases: TGTGCCACCAGTGATAGACAGGGGCGCGCAGATACGCAGTATTTT. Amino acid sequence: CATSDRQGRADTQYF.

The CDR3 DNA follows: TGCGCCAGCAGCGTGGACAGGGGGCGATACGAGCAGTACTTC. Translation gives CASSVDRGRYEQYF. The chain joins TRBV5-1 to TRBJ2-7; TRBD1 aligns across 11 bases. The CDR3 has 14 amino acids. The junction had 4 bases not matched to a gene; V was cut back by 4 bases and J by 4 bases. CDR1 is SGHRS, CDR2 YFSETQ, per germline.

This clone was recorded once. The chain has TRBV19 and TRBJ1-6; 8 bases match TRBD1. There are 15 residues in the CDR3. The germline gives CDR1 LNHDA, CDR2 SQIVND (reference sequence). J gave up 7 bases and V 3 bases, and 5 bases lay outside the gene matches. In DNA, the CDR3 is TGTGCCAGTAGTATTGGGCAGGGGGCAAATTCACCCCTCCACTTT. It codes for CASSIGQGANSPLHF.

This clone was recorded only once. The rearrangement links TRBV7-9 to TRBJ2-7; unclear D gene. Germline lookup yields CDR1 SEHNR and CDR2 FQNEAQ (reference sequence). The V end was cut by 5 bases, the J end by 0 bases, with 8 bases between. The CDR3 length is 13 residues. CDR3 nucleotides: TGTGCCAGCAGCAACAGTCTCTCCTACGAGCAGTACTTC. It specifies CASSNSLSYEQYF.

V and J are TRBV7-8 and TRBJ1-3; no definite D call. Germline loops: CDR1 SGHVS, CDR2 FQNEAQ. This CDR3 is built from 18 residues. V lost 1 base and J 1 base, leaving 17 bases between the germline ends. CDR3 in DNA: TGTGCCAGCAGCTTAGGAGGGCAAGGCGCTATATCTGGAAACACCATATATTTT. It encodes CASSLGGQGAISGNTIYF.

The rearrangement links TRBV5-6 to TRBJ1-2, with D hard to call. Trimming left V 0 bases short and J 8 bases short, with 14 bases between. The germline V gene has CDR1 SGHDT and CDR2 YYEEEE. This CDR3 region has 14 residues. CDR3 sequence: CASSLGQAVGGYTF. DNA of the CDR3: TGTGCCAGCAGCTTGGGGCAGGCGGTTGGAGGCTACACCTTC.

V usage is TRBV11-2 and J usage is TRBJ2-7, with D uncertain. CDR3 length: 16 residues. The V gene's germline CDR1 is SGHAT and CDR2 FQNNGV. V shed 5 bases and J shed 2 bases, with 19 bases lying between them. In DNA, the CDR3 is TGTGCCAGCAGCCCGAGCCAGGCAGATCGACCCTACGAGCAGTACTTC. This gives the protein CASSPSQADRPYEQYF.

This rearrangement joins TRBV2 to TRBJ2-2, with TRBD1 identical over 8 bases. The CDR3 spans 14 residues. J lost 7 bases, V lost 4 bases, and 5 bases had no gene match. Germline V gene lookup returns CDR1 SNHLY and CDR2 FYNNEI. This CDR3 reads CASSGTGWSGELFF. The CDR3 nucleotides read TGTGCCAGCAGTGGGACAGGGTGGAGCGGGGAGCTGTTTTTT.

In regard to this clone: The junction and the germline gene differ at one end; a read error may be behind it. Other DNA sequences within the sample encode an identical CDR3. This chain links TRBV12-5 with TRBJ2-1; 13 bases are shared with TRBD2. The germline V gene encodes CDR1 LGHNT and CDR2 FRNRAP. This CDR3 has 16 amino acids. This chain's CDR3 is CASAQLAGGPGNEQFF. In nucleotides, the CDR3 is TGTGCTAGTGCCCAACTAGCGGGGGGGCCGGGAAATGAACAGTTCTTC.

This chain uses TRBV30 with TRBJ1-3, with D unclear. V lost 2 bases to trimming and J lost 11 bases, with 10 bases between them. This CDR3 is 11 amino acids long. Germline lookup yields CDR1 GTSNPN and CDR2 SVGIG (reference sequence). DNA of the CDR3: TGTGCCTGGAGTTTACGTGGACCCATATATTTT. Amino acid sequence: CAWSLRGPIYF. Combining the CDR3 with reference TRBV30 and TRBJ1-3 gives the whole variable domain SQTIHQWPATLVQPVGSPLSLECTVEGTSNPNLYWYRQAAGRGLQLLFYSVGIGQISSEVPQNLSASRPQDRQFILSSKKLLLSDSGFYLCAWSLRGPIYFGEGSWLTVV.

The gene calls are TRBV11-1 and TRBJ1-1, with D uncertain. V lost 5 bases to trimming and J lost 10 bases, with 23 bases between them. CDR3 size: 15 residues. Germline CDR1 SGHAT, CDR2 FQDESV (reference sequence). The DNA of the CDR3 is TGTGCCAGCAGCAAGGACCCGGACGTCCCCGGAGGAGCTTTCTTT. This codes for CASSKDPDVPGGAFF.

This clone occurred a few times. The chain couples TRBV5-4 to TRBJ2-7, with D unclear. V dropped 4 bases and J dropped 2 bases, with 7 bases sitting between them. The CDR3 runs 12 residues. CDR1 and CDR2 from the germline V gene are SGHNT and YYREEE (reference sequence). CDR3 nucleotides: TGTGCCAGCAGCGACACAGCCTACGAGCAGTACTTC. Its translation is CASSDTAYEQYF.